This T cell receptor (beta chain) stems from a study of molecular identifiers for immune sequencing clone quantification. Using its own MiXCR run on the PCR reads, TCRdb lists one record per CDR3 protein. The sample consists of about 36,000 distinct CDR3 sequences, about 18% of them appearing once. CDR1 and CDR2 from the germline V gene are SQVTM and ANQGSEA. There are 15 residues in the CDR3. With 6 bases clipped from V and 0 bases from J, the junction kept 4 bases outside the gene matches. This clonotype occurred many times. The specimen was naive CD8+ T cells from blood, with Jurkat cell RNA spiked in. Documented subset: FACS-sorted CD8+CD4-CCR7+CD45RA+ naive T cells. This TCR came from a human donor in good health. Some libraries in this study had Jurkat cell RNA spiked in. The V and J genes are TRBV29-1 and TRBJ2-3; TRBD2 matches at 12 bases. The DNA for the CDR3 is TGCAGCGTCCCCCTAGCGGGAGGGAGCACAGATACGCAGTATTTT. Translating it yields CSVPLAGGSTDTQYF.